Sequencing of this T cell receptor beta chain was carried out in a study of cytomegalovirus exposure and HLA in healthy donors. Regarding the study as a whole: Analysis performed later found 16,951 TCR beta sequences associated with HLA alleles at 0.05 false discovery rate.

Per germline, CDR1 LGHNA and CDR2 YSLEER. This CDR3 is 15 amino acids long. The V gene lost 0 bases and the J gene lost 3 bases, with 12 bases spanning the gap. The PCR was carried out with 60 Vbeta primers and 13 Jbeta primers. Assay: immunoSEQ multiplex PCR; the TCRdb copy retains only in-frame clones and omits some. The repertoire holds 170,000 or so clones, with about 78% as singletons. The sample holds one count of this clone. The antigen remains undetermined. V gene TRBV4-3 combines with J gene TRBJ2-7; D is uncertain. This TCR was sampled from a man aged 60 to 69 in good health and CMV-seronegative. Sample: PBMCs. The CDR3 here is CASSQDKFRVYEQYF. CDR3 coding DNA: TGCGCCAGCAGCCAAGATAAGTTTAGAGTCTACGAGCAGTACTTC.